A single sample gave rise to the 19 T cell receptor beta chains below, sequenced in a study of vaccination and CD4 T cells after COVID-19. Treatment specified: roughly nine-day PBMC culture with coronavirus spike peptide pools or control peptides (ViraFEST assay). The Oncomine TCR Beta short-read assay was applied to DNA of cultured CD4+ T cells. TCRdb reprocessed the PCR reads via MiXCR and lists one record per CDR3 protein. The sample shows fewer than 20,000 distinct CDR3 sequences, 45% to 65% of them seen only once. Their antigens remain unidentified. The input for sequencing was cultured CD4+ T cells from blood, taken after SARS-CoV-2 vaccination. Receptors were obtained from a human donor with COVID-19.

The table lists this clonotype with a few counts. The gene calls are TRBV7-2 and TRBJ2-2; 7 bases agree with TRBD1. V trimming: 1 base; J trimming: 8 bases; junction bases outside the gene matches: 7. CDR1 is SGHTA and CDR2 is FQGNSA in the germline V gene. This CDR3 contains 15 residues. CDR3 DNA sequence: TGTGCCAGCAGCTTAGTCGGACAGGCGACGGGGGAGCTGTTTTTT. The encoded protein is CASSLVGQATGELFF.

This clonotype has a handful of counts. J is TRBJ1-6 and V is TRBV7-2, with 7 bases that match TRBD1. Germline V gene lookup returns CDR1 SGHTA and CDR2 FQGNSA. V lost 8 bases and J lost 9; bases outside the gene matches: 13. The CDR3 consists of 15 residues. CDR3 loop: CASSGGTVVGSPLHF. The CDR3 nucleotides are TGTGCCAGCTCCGGTGGGACAGTAGTAGGTTCACCCCTCCACTTT.

This clonotype was observed a few times. The V gene is TRBV6-1, the J gene TRBJ2-7; TRBD2 agrees at 14 bases. The CDR3 contains 18 residues. V was clipped by 4 bases and J by 4 bases; unmatched bases: 12. Germline V lookup: CDR1 MNHNS, CDR2 SASEGT. CDR3 residues: CASSGTSGGKNIEYEQYF. The CDR3 coding sequence is TGTGCCAGCAGTGGGACTAGCGGGGGGAAAAACATAGAATACGAGCAGTACTTC.

This chain connects TRBV7-3 to TRBJ2-5; weak D call: TRBD2 (6 bases). CDR3 size: 13 residues. V was cut by 5 bases and J by 3 bases, with 10 bases left in between. In germline, CDR1 is SGHTA, CDR2 FQGTGA. The CDR3 DNA is TGTGCCAGCAGCCCCGGGACTGAAGAGACCCAGTACTTC. It specifies CASSPGTEETQYF.

V is TRBV6-4 and J is TRBJ1-6; no reliable D call. Per the germline V gene, CDR1 is MRHNA and CDR2 is SNTAGT. V was shortened by 4 bases and J by 9 bases, with 16 bases between the two germline ends. This CDR3 is 15 amino acids long. The CDR3 bases are TGTGCCAGCAGTGTAGTTCGGGGAGCTGGTTCACCCCTCCACTTT. It yields the protein CASSVVRGAGSPLHF.

This clonotype was counted only a few times. The V gene is TRBV7-9, the J gene TRBJ2-7; D not certain. The CDR3 has 14 amino acids. V lost 5 bases, J lost 0 bases, and 11 bases lay in between. The germline gives CDR1 SEHNR, CDR2 FQNEAQ (reference sequence). The chain's CDR3 is CASSQLGPSYEQYF. The DNA of the CDR3 is TGTGCCAGCAGCCAGCTCGGACCCTCCTACGAGCAGTACTTC. Supplemented by reference TRBV7-9 and TRBJ2-7, the full variable domain reads DTGVSQNPRHKITKRGQNVTFRCDPISEHNRLYWYRQTLGQGPEFLTYFQNEAQLEKSRLLSDRFSAERPKGSFSTLEIQRTEQGDSAMYLCASSQLGPSYEQYFGPGTRLTVT.

In this sample, this clonotype turned up a few times. The CDR3 nucleotides are TGTGCCAGCGCATATCAAGGGAACACTGAAGCTTTCTTT. Its translation: CASAYQGNTEAFF. The rearrangement links TRBV7-2 to TRBJ1-1; D gene unclear. This CDR3 contains 13 residues. V lost 8 bases and J lost 1, with 11 bases in between. Per germline, CDR1 SGHTA and CDR2 FQGNSA.

The chain links TRBV11-2 to TRBJ2-5; 7 bases agree with TRBD2. The CDR3 spans 17 residues. CDR1 is SGHAT, CDR2 FQNNGV, per germline. V shed 4 bases and J 5 bases; nucleotides not matched to a gene: 16. CDR3 sequence (DNA): TGTGCCAGCAGCTCCATTGGGTTGGTGGGGGGAGGGGAGACCCAGTACTTC. This gives the protein CASSSIGLVGGGETQYF. The variable domain in full, completed from reference TRBV11-2 and TRBJ2-5, reads EAGVAQSPRYKIIEKRQSVAFWCNPISGHATLYWYQQILGQGPKLLIQFQNNGVVDDSQLPKDRFSAERLKGVDSTLKIQPAKLEDSAVYLCASSSIGLVGGGETQYFGPGTRLLVL.

The chain couples TRBV10-1 to TRBJ1-1; unclear D gene. This CDR3 is built from 13 residues. V lost 3 bases, J lost 4 bases, and 9 bases lay in between. Germline CDR1 is WNHNN and CDR2 is SYGVQD (reference sequence). The CDR3 here is CASSDASVTEAFF. The CDR3 DNA is TGCGCCAGCAGTGATGCCAGCGTCACTGAAGCTTTCTTT.

DNA of the CDR3: TGTGCCAGCAGCTTTCCAGCCACAGATACGCAGTATTTT. Translated: CASSFPATDTQYF. The chain couples TRBV11-3 to TRBJ2-3; D ambiguous. In germline, CDR1 is SGHNT, CDR2 YENEEA. CDR3 size: 13 residues. The V end was cut by 3 bases, the J end by 2 bases, with 6 bases between.

This clonotype was counted between two and nine times. V usage is TRBV4-2 and J usage is TRBJ1-5; D is unclear. The CDR3 is made up of 14 amino acids. The ends were cut back, 0 bases at V and 5 bases at J, with 8 bases in the middle. The germline V gene has CDR1 LGHNA and CDR2 YNFKEQ. CDR3: CASSQEIGYQPQHF. CDR3 in DNA: TGTGCCAGCAGCCAAGAGATAGGGTATCAGCCCCAGCATTTT.

V usage is TRBV28 and J usage is TRBJ1-1, with no clear D. Germline V CDR1 and CDR2: MDHEN, SYDVKM. With 4 bases removed from V and 2 bases from J, the gap between germline ends came to 8 bases. The CDR3 is 13 amino acids. The CDR3 loop is CASSSLTNTEAFF. The CDR3 region has the DNA TGTGCCAGCAGTTCCCTCACTAACACTGAAGCTTTCTTT.

V and J are TRBV18 and TRBJ2-6, with D hard to call. Germline V gene sequence: CDR1 KGHSH, CDR2 LQKENI. Trimming shortened V by 6 bases and J by 0 bases, and 12 bases separated the two germline ends. This CDR3 has 16 amino acids. The CDR3 loop reads CASSSLAGSGANVLTF. The CDR3 DNA reads as TGTGCCAGCTCTTCGCTCGCCGGCTCTGGGGCCAACGTCCTGACTTTC.

The chain couples TRBV6-1 to TRBJ1-6; maybe TRBD1 (5 bases). Germline values: CDR1 MNHNS, CDR2 SASEGT. V was cut by 6 bases and J by 7 bases, with 13 bases left in between. The CDR3 has 14 amino acids. The DNA for the CDR3 is TGTGCCAGCAGCCCCGCGGGGGAAAATTCACCCCTCCACTTT. Translating gives CASSPAGENSPLHF.

The chain recombines TRBV20-1 with TRBJ2-3; D may match TRBD1 or TRBD2 (5 bases each). CDR1 and CDR2 (germline): DFQATT, SNEGSKA (reference sequence). CDR3 length equals 14 residues. The V end lost 3 bases, the J end lost 2 bases, and 12 bases lay between the germline ends. CDR3 sequence reads: CSASLYGATDTQYF. The DNA of the CDR3 is TGCAGTGCTAGCCTATACGGGGCCACAGATACGCAGTATTTT.

The V gene is TRBV30, the J gene TRBJ2-5, with D perhaps TRBD1 or TRBD2 (7 bases each). This CDR3 is 15 amino acids long. V lost 4 bases and J lost 4, with 19 bases in between. Germline values: CDR1 GTSNPN, CDR2 SVGIG (reference sequence). This CDR3 is CAWTSRGGAGETQYF. In nucleotides, the CDR3 is TGTGCCTGGACTAGCAGGGGGGGGGCCGGAGAGACCCAGTACTTC.

This clonotype has a single count. The chain links TRBV19 to TRBJ1-3; no clear D gene. Trimming removed 5 bases from V and 1 base from J, with 12 bases in between. This CDR3 has 15 amino acids. Germline CDR1 and CDR2: LNHDA and SQIVND (reference sequence). The CDR3 DNA reads as TGTGCCAGTAGTCCACGGACGTGGTCTGGAAACACCATATATTTT. It yields the protein CASSPRTWSGNTIYF.

V is TRBV11-2 and J is TRBJ2-5, with no clear D. Per germline, CDR1 SGHAT and CDR2 FQNNGV. The CDR3 runs to 16 residues. V shed 1 base and J shed 4 bases, with 16 bases lying between them. In DNA form, the CDR3 reads TGTGCCAGCAGCTTAGGTGTTTCGGGTAGTAGAGAGACCCAGTACTTC. Residues: CASSLGVSGSRETQYF.

This clonotype was seen a few times. The rearrangement links TRBV20-1 to TRBJ1-6; the match to TRBD1 covers 8 bases. The germline V gene encodes CDR1 DFQATT and CDR2 SNEGSKA (reference sequence). With 0 bases clipped from V and 5 bases from J, the junction kept 9 bases outside the gene matches. The CDR3 is 17 amino acids. In nucleotides, the CDR3 is TGCAGTGCTAGAGAGCTGCCAGGGGGCGCGAATAATTCACCCCTCCACTTT. It is translated as CSARELPGGANNSPLHF.